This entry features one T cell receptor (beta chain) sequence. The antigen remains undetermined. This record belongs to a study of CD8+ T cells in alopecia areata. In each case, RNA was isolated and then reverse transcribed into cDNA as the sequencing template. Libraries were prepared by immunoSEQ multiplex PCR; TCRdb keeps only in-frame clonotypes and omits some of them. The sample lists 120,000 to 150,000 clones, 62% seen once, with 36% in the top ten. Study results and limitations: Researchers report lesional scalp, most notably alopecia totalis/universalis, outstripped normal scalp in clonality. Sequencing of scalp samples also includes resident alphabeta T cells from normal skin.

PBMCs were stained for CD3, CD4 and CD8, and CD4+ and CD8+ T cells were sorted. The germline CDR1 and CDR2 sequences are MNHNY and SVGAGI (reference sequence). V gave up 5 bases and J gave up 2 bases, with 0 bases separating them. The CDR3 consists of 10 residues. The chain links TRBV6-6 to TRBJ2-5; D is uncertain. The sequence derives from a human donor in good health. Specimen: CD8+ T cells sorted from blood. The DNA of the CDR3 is TGTGCCAGCAGTCAAGAGACCCAGTACTTC. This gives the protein CASSQETQYF.